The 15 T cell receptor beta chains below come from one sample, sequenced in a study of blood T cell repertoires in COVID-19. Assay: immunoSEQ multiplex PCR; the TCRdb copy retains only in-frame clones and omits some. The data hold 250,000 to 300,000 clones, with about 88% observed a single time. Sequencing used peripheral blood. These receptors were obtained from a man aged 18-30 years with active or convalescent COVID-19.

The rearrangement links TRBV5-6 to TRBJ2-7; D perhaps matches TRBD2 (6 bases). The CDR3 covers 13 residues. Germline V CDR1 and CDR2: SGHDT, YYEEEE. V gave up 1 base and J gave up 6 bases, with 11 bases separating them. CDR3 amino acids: CASSLRAGIEQYF. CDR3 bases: TGTGCCAGCAGCTTGAGGGCGGGGATCGAGCAGTACTTC.

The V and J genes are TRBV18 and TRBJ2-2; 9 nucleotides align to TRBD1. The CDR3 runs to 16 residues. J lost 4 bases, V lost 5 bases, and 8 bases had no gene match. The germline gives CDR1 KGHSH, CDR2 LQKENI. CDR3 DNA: TGTGCCAGCTCAGGACCGGGACAGGGTCTCACCGGGGAGCTGTTTTTT. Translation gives CASSGPGQGLTGELFF.

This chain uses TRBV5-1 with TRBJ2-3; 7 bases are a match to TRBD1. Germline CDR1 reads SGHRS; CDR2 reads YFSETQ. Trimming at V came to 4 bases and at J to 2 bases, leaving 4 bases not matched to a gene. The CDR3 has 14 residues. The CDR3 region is CASSTQGITDTQYF. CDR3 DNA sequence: TGCGCCAGCAGCACACAGGGGATCACAGATACGCAGTATTTT. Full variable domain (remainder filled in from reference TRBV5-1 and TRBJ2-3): KAGVTQTPRYLIKTRGQQVTLSCSPISGHRSVSWYQQTPGQGLQFLFEYFSETQRNKGNFPGRFSGRQFSNSRSEMNVSTLELGDSALYLCASSTQGITDTQYFGPGTRLTVL.

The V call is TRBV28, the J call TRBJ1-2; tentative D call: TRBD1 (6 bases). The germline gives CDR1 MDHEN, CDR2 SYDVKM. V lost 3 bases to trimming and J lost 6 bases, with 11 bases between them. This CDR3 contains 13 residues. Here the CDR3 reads CASSFNREHGYTF. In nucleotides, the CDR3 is TGTGCCAGCAGTTTTAACAGGGAACATGGCTACACCTTC.

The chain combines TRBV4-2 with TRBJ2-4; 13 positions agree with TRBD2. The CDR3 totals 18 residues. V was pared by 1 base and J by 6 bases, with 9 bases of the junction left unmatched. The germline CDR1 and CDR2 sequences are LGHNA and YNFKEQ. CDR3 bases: TGTGCCAGCAGCCAAGCCCCACTACTAGCGGGGGGGCCAAACATTCAGTACTTC. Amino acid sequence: CASSQAPLLAGGPNIQYF.

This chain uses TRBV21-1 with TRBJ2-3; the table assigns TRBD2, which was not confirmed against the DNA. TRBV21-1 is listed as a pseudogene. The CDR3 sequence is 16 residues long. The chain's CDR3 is CASSTVQRARYDTQYF. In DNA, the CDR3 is TGTGCCAGCAGCACCGTTCAGAGGGCCCGCTACGATACGCAGTATTTT.

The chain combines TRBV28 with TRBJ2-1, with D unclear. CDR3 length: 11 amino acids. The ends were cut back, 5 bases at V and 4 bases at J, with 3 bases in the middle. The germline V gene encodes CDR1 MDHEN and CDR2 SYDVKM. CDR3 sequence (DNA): TGTGCCAGCAGTCGGTACAATGAGCAGTTCTTC. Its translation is CASSRYNEQFF.

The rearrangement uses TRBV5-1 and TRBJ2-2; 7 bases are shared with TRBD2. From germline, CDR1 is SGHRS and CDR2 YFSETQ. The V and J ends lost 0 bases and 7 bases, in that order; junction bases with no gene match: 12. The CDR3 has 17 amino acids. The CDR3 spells CASSLVSSGDWNGELFF. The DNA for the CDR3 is TGCGCCAGCAGCTTGGTTTCCAGCGGGGACTGGAACGGGGAGCTGTTTTTT.

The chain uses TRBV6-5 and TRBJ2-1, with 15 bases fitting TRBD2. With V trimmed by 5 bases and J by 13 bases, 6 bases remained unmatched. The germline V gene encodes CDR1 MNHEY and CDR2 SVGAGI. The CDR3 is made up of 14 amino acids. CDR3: CASSPGLAGGPQFF. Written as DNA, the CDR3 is TGTGCCAGCAGTCCCGGACTAGCGGGAGGGCCCCAGTTCTTC.

The CDR3 reads CASSLLARGSYGYTF. The CDR3 DNA is TGTGCCAGCAGCTTGTTGGCAAGGGGTAGCTATGGCTACACCTTC. The chain employs TRBV5-8 and TRBJ1-2, with D perhaps matching TRBD1 (5 bases). There are 15 residues in the CDR3. Trimming took off 1 base at V and 4 bases at J, with 14 bases between the two ends. Germline values: CDR1 SGHTS, CDR2 YDEGEE.

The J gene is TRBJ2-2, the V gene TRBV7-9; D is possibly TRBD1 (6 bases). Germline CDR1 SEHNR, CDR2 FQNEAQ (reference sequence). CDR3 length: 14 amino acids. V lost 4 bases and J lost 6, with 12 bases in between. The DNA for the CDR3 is TGTGCCAGCAGCTACCCACAGGGACCCGGGGAGCTGTTTTTT. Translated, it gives CASSYPQGPGELFF.

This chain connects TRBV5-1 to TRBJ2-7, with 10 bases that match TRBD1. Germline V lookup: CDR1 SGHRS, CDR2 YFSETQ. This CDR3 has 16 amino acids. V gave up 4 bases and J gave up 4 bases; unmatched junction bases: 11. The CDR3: CASSTNFRDRGYEQYF. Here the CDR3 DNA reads TGCGCCAGCAGCACCAATTTCCGGGACAGGGGATACGAGCAGTACTTC. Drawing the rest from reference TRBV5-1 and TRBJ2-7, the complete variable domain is KAGVTQTPRYLIKTRGQQVTLSCSPISGHRSVSWYQQTPGQGLQFLFEYFSETQRNKGNFPGRFSGRQFSNSRSEMNVSTLELGDSALYLCASSTNFRDRGYEQYFGPGTRLTVT.

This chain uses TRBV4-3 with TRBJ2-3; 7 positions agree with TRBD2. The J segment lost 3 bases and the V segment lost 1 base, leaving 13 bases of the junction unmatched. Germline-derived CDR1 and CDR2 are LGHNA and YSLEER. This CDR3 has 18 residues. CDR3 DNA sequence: TGCGCCAGCAGCCAAGTTTGGGGCTTGGGAGGGATTACAGATACGCAGTATTTT. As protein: CASSQVWGLGGITDTQYF.

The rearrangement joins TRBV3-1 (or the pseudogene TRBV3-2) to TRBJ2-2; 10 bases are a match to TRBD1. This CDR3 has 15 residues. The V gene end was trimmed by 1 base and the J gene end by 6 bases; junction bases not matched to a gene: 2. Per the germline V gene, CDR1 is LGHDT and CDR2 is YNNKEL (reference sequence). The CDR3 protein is CASSQGQGAAGELFF. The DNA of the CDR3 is TGTGCCAGCAGCCAAGGACAGGGGGCCGCCGGGGAGCTGTTTTTT.

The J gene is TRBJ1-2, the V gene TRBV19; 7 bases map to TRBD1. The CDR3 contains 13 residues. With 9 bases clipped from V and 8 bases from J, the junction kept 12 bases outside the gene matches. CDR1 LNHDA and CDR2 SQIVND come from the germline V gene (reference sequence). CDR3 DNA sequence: TGTGCCAGCCATGGCCAGACAGGGAGCGGCTACACCTTC. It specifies CASHGQTGSGYTF.